Shown below are 22 T cell receptor beta chains from a single sample sequenced in a study of CD8+ T cells in alopecia areata. RNA was extracted and reverse transcribed into cDNA as the sequencing template. TCRdb's table, derived via immunoSEQ multiplex PCR, lists solely in-frame clones and lacks some. The top ten clones hold approximately 18% of a sample with about 120,000 clones, 45% to 50% of them seen once. Sequencing was performed on CD8+ T cells sorted from blood, taken at week 0. All receptors come from a human donor with alopecia areata.

The chain has TRBV6-5 and TRBJ1-2; no definite D call. V lost 2 bases, J lost 5 bases, and 3 bases lay in between. This CDR3 spans 11 amino acids. CDR1 and CDR2 from the germline V gene are MNHEY and SVGAGI. This chain's CDR3 is CASSYGYGYTF. The CDR3 nucleotides read TGTGCCAGCAGTTACGGATATGGCTACACCTTC.

The chain uses TRBV6-5 and TRBJ2-7; no clear D. Trimming stripped 1 base from V and 6 bases from J, with 10 bases between. The CDR3 has 13 amino acids. The germline CDR1 and CDR2 sequences are MNHEY and SVGAGI. The CDR3 region is CASSYLLGFEQYF. CDR3 DNA sequence: TGTGCCAGCAGTTACTTACTGGGATTCGAGCAGTACTTC.

This clone has a handful of counts. The V gene is TRBV7-3, the J gene TRBJ1-5; D not certain. V dropped 2 bases and J dropped 0 bases, with 20 bases sitting between them. Germline V CDR1 and CDR2: SGHTA, FQGTGA. This CDR3 is 19 amino acids long. CDR3 sequence (DNA): TGTGCCAGCAGCTTACGATACCGGTCAGTCCCCTATAGCAATCAGCCCCAGCATTTT. Encoded protein: CASSLRYRSVPYSNQPQHF.

V and J are TRBV5-6 and TRBJ1-1; possible D gene TRBD1, 6 bases. V was cut by 1 base and J by 11 bases, with 12 bases left in between. Germline assignment: CDR1 SGHDT and CDR2 YYEEEE. This CDR3 spans 12 amino acids. CDR3 residues: CASSLPQGEAFF. DNA for the CDR3: TGTGCCAGCAGCTTGCCACAGGGCGAGGCTTTCTTT.

The CDR3 region is CASRPTGFHEQYF. CDR3 bases: TGTGCCAGCAGGCCGACAGGGTTCCACGAGCAGTACTTC. The chain couples TRBV25-1 to TRBJ2-7, with 7 bases aligning to TRBD1. The J segment lost 5 bases and the V segment lost 6 bases, leaving 7 bases of the junction unmatched. Germline assignment: CDR1 MGHDK and CDR2 SYGVNS. The CDR3 sequence is 13 residues long.

Concerning this clone: A far larger clone lies a single base away; this is likely a read error. The chain couples TRBV5-6 to TRBJ2-7, with 7 bases lining up with TRBD1. Germline V lookup: CDR1 SGHDT, CDR2 YYEEEE. The CDR3 sequence is 13 residues long. Unmatched junction bases numbered 1, after V lost 3 bases and J lost 1 base. Here the CDR3 reads CASSSGQSYEQYF. For the CDR3, the DNA is TGTGCCAGCAGCTCGGGACAGTCCTACGAGCAGTACTTC.

V gene TRBV30 combines with J gene TRBJ1-5, with TRBD1 identical over 7 bases. This CDR3 region has 15 residues. Germline lookup yields CDR1 GTSNPN and CDR2 SVGIG (reference sequence). Trimming at V came to 1 base and at J to 6 bases, leaving 9 bases not matched to a gene. In DNA, the CDR3 is TGTGCCTGGAGTGAAGGACAGGACGGACCTCAGCCCCAGCATTTT. This sequence encodes CAWSEGQDGPQPQHF.

The chain joins TRBV6-6 to TRBJ1-5; 8 bases line up with TRBD1. CDR1 and CDR2 (germline): MNHNY, SVGAGI (reference sequence). The CDR3 contains 15 residues. V shed 4 bases, J shed 5 bases, and the junction held 7 bases outside the gene matches. Here the CDR3 DNA reads TGTGCCAGCAGTTCTAGGACAGGGTGGGATCAGCCCCAGCATTTT. Encoded protein: CASSSRTGWDQPQHF.

The chain has TRBV6-5 and TRBJ2-7; D gene unclear. This CDR3 has 15 amino acids. Germline loops: CDR1 MNHEY, CDR2 SVGAGI. Trimming removed 0 bases from V and 0 bases from J, with 9 bases in between. CDR3 sequence: CASSYSSRSSYEQYF. As DNA, the CDR3 is TGTGCCAGCAGTTACTCAAGCCGGAGCTCCTACGAGCAGTACTTC.

This chain uses TRBV7-3 with TRBJ1-2; D remains ambiguous. Germline lookup yields CDR1 SGHTA and CDR2 FQGTGA. There are 15 residues in the CDR3. Trimming removed 5 bases from V and 0 bases from J, with 13 bases in between. CDR3 nucleotide sequence: TGTGCCAGCAGCACCAGGCAACTCCCTAACTATGGCTACACCTTC. Translation: CASSTRQLPNYGYTF.

This sequence joins TRBV29-1 and TRBJ2-7; TRBD1 agrees at 9 bases. The germline gives CDR1 SQVTM, CDR2 ANQGSEA. The CDR3 runs to 15 residues. J was trimmed by 2 bases and V by 7 bases; bases with no gene match: 12. CDR3 nucleotides: TGCAGCGGAGCTACCGGGACAGGGTATACCTACGAGCAGTACTTC. It codes for CSGATGTGYTYEQYF.

This chain connects TRBV5-6 to TRBJ2-2, with TRBD2 matching over 7 bases. Germline V CDR1 and CDR2: SGHDT, YYEEEE. The V and J ends lost 4 bases and 6 bases, in that order; junction bases with no gene match: 12. The CDR3 consists of 16 residues. CDR3 bases: TGTGCCAGCAGCCAAGGAGGACTAGGCATCCCCGGGGAGCTGTTTTTT. Encoded protein: CASSQGGLGIPGELFF.

The V call is TRBV30, the J call TRBJ2-7; possible D gene TRBD1, 5 bases. The CDR3 loop spans 15 amino acids. Trimming removed 0 bases from V and 7 bases from J, with 19 bases in between. Per the germline V gene, CDR1 is GTSNPN and CDR2 is SVGIG (reference sequence). CDR3 loop: CAWSVLRPGLGEQYF. The DNA for the CDR3 is TGTGCCTGGAGTGTCTTAAGGCCAGGGCTGGGGGAGCAGTACTTC. Based on the CDR3 plus reference TRBV30 and TRBJ2-7, the full variable domain is SQTIHQWPATLVQPVGSPLSLECTVEGTSNPNLYWYRQAAGRGLQLLFYSVGIGQISSEVPQNLSASRPQDRQFILSSKKLLLSDSGFYLCAWSVLRPGLGEQYFGPGTRLTVT.

This chain uses TRBV5-1 with TRBJ2-7; D is undetermined. The CDR3 extends over 16 amino acids. Germline V gene data show CDR1 as SGHRS and CDR2 as YFSETQ. Deletions cut 4 bases from V and 0 bases from J, with 17 bases between. CDR3 bases: TGCGCCAGCAGCCAAATGTTCCAGGAGCCCTCCTACGAGCAGTACTTC. Translated, it gives CASSQMFQEPSYEQYF.

This chain joins TRBV27 and TRBJ2-7; tentative D call: TRBD1 (6 bases). The CDR3 covers 14 residues. Trimming pared 3 bases from V and 1 base from J, leaving 10 bases between. Germline assignment: CDR1 MNHEY and CDR2 SMNVEV (reference sequence). CDR3 loop: CASSFLGQSYEQYF. The DNA of the CDR3 is TGTGCCAGCAGTTTTCTTGGACAGTCCTACGAGCAGTACTTC.

This clone came up a few times. The rearrangement joins TRBV7-8 to TRBJ2-5; D is perhaps TRBD1 (5 bases). CDR1 and CDR2 (germline): SGHVS, FQNEAQ. Trimming stripped 10 bases from V and 5 bases from J, with 17 bases between. CDR3 length: 13 amino acids. The CDR3, as DNA: TGTGCCATCAGGCAGGGTGACCCTGAGACCCAGTACTTC. Translation gives CAIRQGDPETQYF.

The V and J genes are TRBV10-3 and TRBJ2-1; 7 bases match TRBD2. Germline CDR1 is ENHRY and CDR2 is SYGVKD. The CDR3 has 16 amino acids. The V gene end was trimmed by 9 bases and the J gene end by 0 bases; junction bases not matched to a gene: 11. The CDR3 sequence: CAIARAGLSSYNEQFF. CDR3 sequence (DNA): TGTGCCATAGCCCGAGCGGGGCTGAGCTCCTACAATGAGCAGTTCTTC.

The V call is TRBV29-1, the J call TRBJ1-2, with 10 positions matching TRBD1. V lost 6 bases and J lost 7; bases outside the gene matches: 8. The CDR3 runs 13 residues. Germline loops: CDR1 SQVTM, CDR2 ANQGSEA. The CDR3 reads CSVDDRGQFGYTF. For the CDR3, the DNA is TGCAGCGTGGATGACAGGGGGCAGTTTGGCTACACCTTC.

The rearrangement joins TRBV2 to TRBJ2-3; no reliable D call. The CDR3 extends over 12 amino acids. Per the germline V gene, CDR1 is SNHLY and CDR2 is FYNNEI. V shed 8 bases and J shed 2 bases, with 8 bases lying between them. CDR3 in amino acids: CASYTDTDTQYF. The DNA of the CDR3 is TGTGCCAGCTACACGGACACAGATACGCAGTATTTT.

V gene TRBV9 combines with J gene TRBJ2-5, with a weak D call TRBD1 (5 bases). The CDR3 runs 12 residues. Germline-derived CDR1 and CDR2 are SGDLS and YYNGEE. The ends were cut back, 3 bases at V and 9 bases at J, with 12 bases in the middle. The CDR3 nucleotides read TGTGCCAGCAGCGCAGACCCAGGGCCCCAGTACTTC. Protein sequence: CASSADPGPQYF. Based on the CDR3 plus reference TRBV9 and TRBJ2-5, the full variable domain is DSGVTQTPKHLITATGQRVTLRCSPRSGDLSVYWYQQSLDQGLQFLIQYYNGEERAKGNILERFSAQQFPDLHSELNLSSLELGDSALYFCASSADPGPQYFGPGTRLLVL.

The chain is built from TRBV29-1 and TRBJ2-3, with D unresolved. The V end lost 6 bases, the J end lost 2 bases, and 12 bases lay between the germline ends. From germline, CDR1 is SQVTM and CDR2 ANQGSEA. The CDR3 length is 13 residues. The CDR3 sequence is CSVYPRNTDTQYF. CDR3 nucleotides: TGCAGCGTATACCCCAGAAACACAGATACGCAGTATTTT.

V is TRBV7-7 and J is TRBJ1-5; D is undetermined. Germline CDR1 reads SSHAT; CDR2 reads FNYEAQ (reference sequence). CDR3 size: 10 residues. CDR3 amino acids: CADPDQPQHF. Here the CDR3 DNA reads TGTGCTGACCCGGATCAGCCCCAGCATTTT.